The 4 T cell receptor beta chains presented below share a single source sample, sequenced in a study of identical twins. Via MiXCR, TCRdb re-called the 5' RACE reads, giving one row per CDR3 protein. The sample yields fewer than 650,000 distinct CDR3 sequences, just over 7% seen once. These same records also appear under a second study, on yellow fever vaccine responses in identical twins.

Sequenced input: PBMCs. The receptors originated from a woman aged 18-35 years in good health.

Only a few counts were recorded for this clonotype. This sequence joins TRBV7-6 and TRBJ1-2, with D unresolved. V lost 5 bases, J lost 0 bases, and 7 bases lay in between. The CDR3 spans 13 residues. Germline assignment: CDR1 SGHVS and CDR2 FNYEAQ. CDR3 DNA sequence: TGTGCCAGCAGCGCAACTACTAACTATGGCTACACCTTC. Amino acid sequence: CASSATTNYGYTF.

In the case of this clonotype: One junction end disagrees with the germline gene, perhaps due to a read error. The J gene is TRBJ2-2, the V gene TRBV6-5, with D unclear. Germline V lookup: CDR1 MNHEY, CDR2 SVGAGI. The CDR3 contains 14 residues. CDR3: CAGSYSSYTGELFF. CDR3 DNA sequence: TGTGCCGGCAGTTACTCGAGTTATACCGGGGAGCTGTTTTTT.

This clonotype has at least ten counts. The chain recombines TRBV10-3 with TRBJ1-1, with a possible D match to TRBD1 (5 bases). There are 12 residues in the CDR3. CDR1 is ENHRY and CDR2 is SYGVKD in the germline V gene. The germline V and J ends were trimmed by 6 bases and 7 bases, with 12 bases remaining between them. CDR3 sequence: CAIRGGADEAFF. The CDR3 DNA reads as TGTGCCATCAGGGGAGGGGCGGATGAAGCTTTCTTT.

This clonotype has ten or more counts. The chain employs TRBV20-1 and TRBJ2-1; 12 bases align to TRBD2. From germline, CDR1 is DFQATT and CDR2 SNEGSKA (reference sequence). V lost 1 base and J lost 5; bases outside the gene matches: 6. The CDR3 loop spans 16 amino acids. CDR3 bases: TGCAGTGCTAGAGGACTAGCGGGAGTTTCAAACAATGAGCAGTTCTTC. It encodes CSARGLAGVSNNEQFF.